This TCR beta chain originates from a study of T cells in Graves' hyperthyroidism and ophthalmopathy. This clonotype was picked up many times. Amplified regions were TCR beta CDR3 sequences from RNA transcripts. The study used the HTBI primer set for a first-round RT-PCR of the TCR CDR3. Via MiXCR, TCRdb re-called the multiplex PCR reads, giving one row per CDR3 protein. The sample has under 400,000 distinct CDR3 sequences, less than 15% seen once; the top ten hold over 8.5%. The CDR3 has 13 residues. V lost 1 base and J lost 8, with 11 bases in between. Germline assignment: CDR1 LGHDT and CDR2 YNNKEL (reference sequence).

This rearrangement joins TRBV3-1 to TRBJ1-1; D unresolved. This TCR was sampled from a woman between 18 and 29 years old with Graves' hyperthyroidism. Specimen: blood. The DNA of the CDR3 is TGTGCCAGCAGCCAAGCTTTGCAGTTAGAAGCTTTCTTT. Encoded protein: CASSQALQLEAFF.